This T cell receptor beta chain emerged from a study of blood T cell repertoires in COVID-19. Study in general: Whether acute or convalescent, the COVID-19 samples came from the United States, Italy and Spain. The cDNA or gDNA used as material had been derived from T cells, B-cell-depleted T cells, or PBMCs.

Original processing notes: Reference gene primer amplification in the assay estimated nucleated cell counts. Assay used: immunoSEQ multiplex PCR; TCRdb lists only in-frame clones, some missing. Clone size and the V and J calls come from that table; the DNA yielded D and trimming. The sample includes some 240,000 clones, around 83% of them seen just once. Looked up from germline, CDR1 is SGHNT and CDR2 is YYREEE (reference sequence). V was pared by 0 bases and J by 1 base, with 2 bases of the junction left unmatched. The CDR3 is made up of 17 amino acids. Sequencing used peripheral blood. The TCR originated in a woman over 75 with acute or convalescent COVID-19. The chain carries TRBV5-4 and TRBJ1-4; 11 positions agree with TRBD1. The CDR3 protein is CASSLGGTGGTNEKLFF. DNA for the CDR3: TGTGCCAGCAGCTTGGGTGGGACAGGGGGAACTAATGAAAAACTGTTTTTT.